This T cell receptor beta chain was captured in a study of blood T cell repertoires in COVID-19. Whole-study context: Acute-phase and convalescent COVID-19 samples originated in the United States, Italy and Spain. The analysed material was cDNA or gDNA that came from T cells, B-cell-depleted T cells, or PBMCs.

How the authors handled the data: Estimation of nucleated cell counts was performed using reference gene primer amplification. Clones were sequenced by immunoSEQ multiplex PCR, and TCRdb holds only the in-frame ones, with some missing. V, J and clone size are those of that table, while D and trimming were read from the DNA. The repertoire includes approximately 21,000 clones, 70% to 90% of them detected once, and roughly a sixth sits in the top ten. The receptor's source is a human donor with acute or convalescent COVID-19. The donor label of this sample is uncertain. What was sequenced was peripheral blood.

The CDR3 sequence is CASSYRSGGRNEKLFF. DNA for the CDR3: TGTGCCAGCAGTTATAGAAGTGGGGGGAGAAATGAAAAACTGTTTTTT. The rearrangement joins TRBV6-5 to TRBJ1-4; perhaps TRBD1 as D (5 bases). Trimming removed 3 bases at V and 5 bases at J, with 16 bases between. Germline assignment: CDR1 MNHEY and CDR2 SVGAGI. The CDR3 is 16 residues long.